These 27 T cell receptor beta chains came from one sample sequenced in a study of T-cell memory formation after mild COVID-19 (dated by TCRdb to the early 2020s). Libraries were prepared through 5' RACE. The reads were generated on an Illumina NovaSeq 6000. TCRdb's own reprocessing of the public reads used fastp at Q25 and MiXCR and kept productive beta chains. Merged by CDR3 protein, the rows form single entries marked with the most common genes and DNA. Here the sample has over 55,000 distinct CDR3 sequences; more than 8% occur a single time. 1.2% of the sample is taken by the ten largest. Sequencing used PBMCs or a T cell subset sorted from them (not recorded which). Receptors originate from a man aged 18 to 30 who had mild COVID-19 (a few samples of this study predate the infection). The sample titles of this study are shuffled in the database, so cell type and time point are left out; the donor was told from shared clones.

This clonotype was observed a few times. This chain connects TRBV18 to TRBJ1-4; D call uncertain. The CDR3 consists of 13 residues. Trimming pared 6 bases from V and 5 bases from J, leaving 10 bases between. The germline V gene encodes CDR1 KGHSH and CDR2 LQKENI. The CDR3 bases are TGTGCCAGCTCGCGGGCTCGGAATGAAAAACTGTTTTTT. It translates to CASSRARNEKLFF.

In DNA form, the CDR3 reads TGTGCCAGCAGTTCGACAGGTAGGGGACAAGCTTTCTTT. It is translated as CASSSTGRGQAFF. The chain joins TRBV6-6 to TRBJ1-1; the D gene is possibly TRBD1 (6 bases). CDR1 and CDR2 (germline): MNHNY, SVGAGI (reference sequence). V lost 4 bases, J lost 9 bases, and 15 bases lay in between. The CDR3 totals 13 residues.

In its sample, this clonotype is medium-sized (0.01 to 0.1%). The J gene is TRBJ2-5, the V gene TRBV5-1; D not resolved. The CDR3 spans 15 residues. Trimming stripped 0 bases from V and 1 base from J, with 10 bases between. Germline loops: CDR1 SGHRS, CDR2 YFSETQ. Here the CDR3 reads CASSLGDTSQETQYF. The DNA for the CDR3 is TGCGCCAGCAGCTTGGGAGACACGAGCCAAGAGACCCAGTACTTC.

This clonotype was observed at least ten times. The chain links TRBV7-2 to TRBJ2-3; TRBD2 matches 13 bases. Trimming cost V 6 bases and J 3 bases; bases outside gene matches: 3. The CDR3 covers 15 residues. The V gene's germline CDR1 is SGHTA and CDR2 FQGNSA. CDR3 protein: CASRGLAGNTDTQYF. In DNA, the CDR3 is TGTGCCAGCAGGGGACTAGCGGGGAATACAGATACGCAGTATTTT.

The chain uses TRBV6-2 or TRBV6-3 and TRBJ2-7, with TRBD2 matching 10 bases. The CDR3 length is 14 residues. After removal of 7 bases from V and 3 bases from J, the junction contained 6 bases not matched to a gene. Germline loops: CDR1 MNHEY, CDR2 SVGEGT. CDR3 in DNA: TGTGCCAGCACCAGACTAGCGGGTGGCTACGAGCAGTACTTC. Translated: CASTRLAGGYEQYF.

The rearrangement joins TRBV18 to TRBJ2-5; D uncertain. Germline V gives CDR1 KGHSH, CDR2 LQKENI. V lost 3 bases, J lost 3 bases, and 14 bases lay in between. CDR3 length: 15 amino acids. CDR3 nucleotides: TGTGCCAGCTCACCTTTCTTAGGTATAGAAGAGACCCAGTACTTC. This encodes CASSPFLGIEETQYF.

This clonotype was seen a handful of times. J is TRBJ2-1 and V is TRBV2; D is uncertain. Germline V lookup: CDR1 SNHLY, CDR2 FYNNEI. V lost 4 bases to trimming and J lost 6 bases, with 10 bases between them. This CDR3 is built from 13 residues. CDR3 in amino acids: CASSGVVVNEQFF. In DNA form, the CDR3 reads TGTGCCAGCAGTGGCGTTGTCGTCAATGAGCAGTTCTTC.

The chain couples TRBV24-1 to TRBJ1-4; D remains unclear. The CDR3 runs 13 residues. Germline CDR1 KGHDR, CDR2 SFDVKD. The ends were cut back, 2 bases at V and 7 bases at J, with 7 bases in the middle. The CDR3 DNA is TGTGCCACCAGTGATTCAAGGAGTGAAAAACTGTTTTTT. Translation: CATSDSRSEKLFF.

The chain links TRBV30 to TRBJ1-2; 9 positions agree with TRBD1. The CDR3 loop spans 13 amino acids. The V segment lost 8 bases and the J segment 4 bases; nucleotides outside the gene matches: 8. CDR1 GTSNPN and CDR2 SVGIG come from the germline V gene (reference sequence). CDR3 in DNA: TGTGCCCAGTGGGACAGGGATACCTATGGCTACACCTTC. Its protein product is CAQWDRDTYGYTF.

The chain couples TRBV11-2 to TRBJ2-5; no clear D gene. CDR3 length: 15 amino acids. V was shortened by 2 bases and J by 1 base, with 11 bases between the two germline ends. Germline-derived CDR1 and CDR2 are SGHAT and FQNNGV. The CDR3 reads CASSLSGWGQETQYF. The CDR3 nucleotides read TGTGCCAGCAGCTTAAGTGGTTGGGGCCAAGAGACCCAGTACTTC.

This chain joins TRBV12-3 or TRBV12-4 and TRBJ1-1; D is undetermined. There are 11 residues in the CDR3. V lost 2 bases, J lost 5 bases, and 3 bases lay in between. The CDR3 region has the DNA TGTGCCAGCAGTTTATATACTGAAGCTTTCTTT. Amino acids: CASSLYTEAFF.

The chain couples TRBV2 to TRBJ1-6, with D hard to call. Germline V CDR1 and CDR2: SNHLY, FYNNEI. V lost 5 bases and J lost 0, with 14 bases in between. CDR3 length: 17 amino acids. Here the CDR3 reads CASSWKTGSSYNSPLHF. The DNA of the CDR3 is TGTGCCAGCAGTTGGAAGACGGGGAGCTCCTATAATTCACCCCTCCACTTT. The whole variable domain, filled in from reference TRBV2 and TRBJ1-6, reads EPEVTQTPSHQVTQMGQEVILRCVPISNHLYFYWYRQILGQKVEFLVSFYNNEISEKSEIFDDQFSVERPDGSNFTLKIRSTKLEDSAMYFCASSWKTGSSYNSPLHFGNGTRLTVT.

Only a few counts were recorded for this clonotype. V is TRBV4-3 and J is TRBJ2-3; D is undetermined. Germline-derived CDR1 and CDR2 are LGHNA and YSLEER. Trimming stripped 1 base from V and 5 bases from J, with 4 bases between. The CDR3 totals 12 residues. The CDR3 sequence: CASSQAGDTQYF. The DNA of the CDR3 is TGCGCCAGCAGCCAAGCCGGAGATACGCAGTATTTT.

This clonotype was seen ten or more times. The gene calls are TRBV7-2 and TRBJ2-1; 10 positions agree with TRBD2. V gave up 6 bases and J gave up 5 bases; unmatched junction bases: 7. The CDR3 totals 15 residues. Germline CDR1 SGHTA, CDR2 FQGNSA. The CDR3 sequence: CASRLLAGDNNEQFF. As DNA, the CDR3 is TGTGCCAGCAGGTTGCTAGCGGGGGACAACAATGAGCAGTTCTTC. Combining the CDR3 with reference TRBV7-2 and TRBJ2-1 gives the whole variable domain GAGVSQSPSNKVTEKGKDVELRCDPISGHTALYWYRQSLGQGLEFLIYFQGNSAPDKSGLPSDRFSAERTGGSVSTLTIQRTQQEDSAVYLCASRLLAGDNNEQFFGPGTRLTVL.

This clonotype has just a few counts. V gene TRBV27 combines with J gene TRBJ1-6, with TRBD1 identical over 7 bases. Germline lookup yields CDR1 MNHEY and CDR2 SMNVEV (reference sequence). The CDR3 contains 13 residues. V lost 8 bases, J lost 7 bases, and 5 bases stayed unmatched. CDR3 in DNA: TGTGCCAGCGGGGCACAGGGGAATTCACCCCTCCACTTT. This codes for CASGAQGNSPLHF.

V and J are TRBV4-3 and TRBJ1-5; the match to TRBD1 covers 7 bases. Trimming removed 4 bases from V and 2 bases from J; junction bases left unmatched: 2. The CDR3 has 14 amino acids. Germline CDR1 reads LGHNA; CDR2 reads YSLEER. CDR3 bases: TGCGCCAGCAGCCGCGGACAGGGCAATCAGCCCCAGCATTTT. It yields the protein CASSRGQGNQPQHF.

Only a few counts were recorded for this clonotype. This sequence joins TRBV20-1 and TRBJ2-3; the match to TRBD2 covers 10 bases. CDR1 DFQATT and CDR2 SNEGSKA come from the germline V gene (reference sequence). The J segment lost 1 base and the V segment lost 6 bases, leaving 10 bases of the junction unmatched. This CDR3 spans 16 amino acids. The CDR3 loop is CSAPLAGGLRTDTQYF. CDR3 coding DNA: TGCAGTGCGCCATTAGCGGGGGGCCTTCGCACAGATACGCAGTATTTT.

V and J are TRBV24-1 and TRBJ2-1; 8 bases are a match to TRBD1. V was pared by 4 bases and J by 3 bases, with 7 bases of the junction left unmatched. CDR1 and CDR2 from the germline V gene are KGHDR and SFDVKD. The CDR3 extends over 16 amino acids. DNA of the CDR3: TGTGCCACCAGTGAGAAAGGACAGGGATACTACAATGAGCAGTTCTTC. Translating it yields CATSEKGQGYYNEQFF.

This clonotype was observed a handful of times. CDR3: CASSFRQGARDYGYTF. The CDR3, as DNA: TGCGCCAGCAGCTTCCGACAGGGGGCGCGGGACTATGGCTACACCTTC. The V call is TRBV4-3, the J call TRBJ1-2; 10 bases fit TRBD1. The CDR3 covers 16 residues. Germline V gene data show CDR1 as LGHNA and CDR2 as YSLEER. V lost 5 bases and J lost 3; bases outside the gene matches: 9.

The rearrangement joins TRBV7-2 to TRBJ2-5; 7 bases agree with TRBD2. CDR3 length equals 14 residues. Germline loops: CDR1 SGHTA, CDR2 FQGNSA. With 6 bases clipped from V and 0 bases from J, the junction kept 4 bases outside the gene matches. CDR3 sequence reads: CASSQAGYQETQYF. The CDR3 DNA reads TGTGCCAGCAGTCAAGCGGGGTACCAAGAGACCCAGTACTTC.

This clonotype was counted only a few times. This chain uses TRBV5-4 with TRBJ2-3, with TRBD1 identical over 7 bases. The CDR3 contains 14 residues. V trimming: 3 bases; J trimming: 3 bases; junction bases outside the gene matches: 4. Germline V gene data show CDR1 as SGHNT and CDR2 as YYREEE (reference sequence). The CDR3 sequence: CASSSTGLTDTQYF. The CDR3 nucleotides are TGTGCCAGCAGCTCGACAGGGTTGACAGATACGCAGTATTTT.

This sequence joins TRBV5-1 and TRBJ1-1, with unresolved D. Germline CDR1 reads SGHRS; CDR2 reads YFSETQ. The CDR3 runs to 15 residues. V was trimmed by 2 bases and J by 1 base, leaving 12 bases between them. CDR3 in DNA: TGCGCCAGCAGCTTAGATGGGCAGAGGAACACTGAAGCTTTCTTT. Protein: CASSLDGQRNTEAFF.

The chain links TRBV11-2 to TRBJ2-7; 11 bases fit TRBD2. Germline lookup yields CDR1 SGHAT and CDR2 FQNNGV. The V gene end was trimmed by 7 bases and the J gene end by 3 bases; junction bases not matched to a gene: 5. The CDR3 extends over 14 amino acids. CDR3 region: CASTAGTSGYEQYF. Written as DNA, the CDR3 is TGTGCCAGCACCGCCGGGACTAGCGGCTACGAGCAGTACTTC.

This sequence joins TRBV24-1 and TRBJ1-1, with D maybe TRBD1 (5 bases). V gave up 5 bases and J gave up 1 base, with 10 bases separating them. Germline values: CDR1 KGHDR, CDR2 SFDVKD. The CDR3 length is 14 residues. CDR3 in amino acids: CATSVAGKNTEAFF. The DNA of the CDR3 is TGTGCCACCAGTGTTGCAGGGAAGAACACTGAAGCTTTCTTT.

The CDR3 nucleotides read TGTGCCAGTAGGGACAGGGATCAGCCCCAGCATTTT. It encodes CASRDRDQPQHF. The rearrangement uses TRBV19 and TRBJ1-5; 8 bases are shared with TRBD1. Germline loops: CDR1 LNHDA, CDR2 SQIVND (reference sequence). The V segment lost 6 bases and the J segment 5 bases; nucleotides outside the gene matches: 0. The CDR3 runs to 12 residues.

This clonotype was detected only a few times. The chain uses TRBV5-1 and TRBJ2-2, with a weak D call TRBD1 (6 bases). CDR1 SGHRS and CDR2 YFSETQ come from the germline V gene. V was pared by 4 bases and J by 8 bases, with 15 bases between. There are 14 residues in the CDR3. DNA for the CDR3: TGCGCCAGCAGCGAGGGACACGGATATGGGGAGCTGTTTTTT. It codes for CASSEGHGYGELFF.

This clonotype was recorded a few times. The rearrangement joins TRBV29-1 to TRBJ2-1; TRBD2 is a possible D gene (7 bases). V lost 3 bases to trimming and J lost 8 bases, with 14 bases between them. Germline V lookup: CDR1 SQVTM, CDR2 ANQGSEA. This CDR3 is built from 13 residues. The CDR3 is CSVDGGRGDEQFF. For the CDR3, the DNA is TGCAGCGTTGACGGGGGGCGCGGGGATGAGCAGTTCTTC.